This is a list of T cell receptor beta chains from one sample in a study of T cells after yellow fever vaccination. TCRdb processed the 5' RACE reads anew with MiXCR; each CDR3 protein has one entry. Here the sample spans 510,000 or so distinct CDR3 sequences, 15% to 20% being singletons. Material: PBMCs, obtained 15 days after the yellow fever booster vaccination. These receptors were obtained from a man aged 25-45 years who received the YFV17D yellow fever vaccine. The CDR3 runs from the conserved cysteine through the conserved F or W.

V,J,CDR3
TRBV12-3/TRBV12-4,TRBJ2-7,CASSSLAGDTYEQYF
TRBV9,TRBJ1-6,CASSVDNSPLHF
TRBV7-2,TRBJ1-2,CASSFREGRVNGYTF
TRBV5-6,TRBJ2-7,CASSPGRGVVPEQYF
TRBV20-1,TRBJ2-2,CSAQDWREHGELFF
TRBV4-2,TRBJ1-4,CASSQVAQGAEEKLFF
TRBV3-1,TRBJ2-3,CASSPRLPPDTQYF
TRBV10-3,TRBJ2-7,CAISPGTWDSYEQYF
TRBV7-2,TRBJ2-1,CASTSGGSVYYNEQFF
TRBV6-5,TRBJ2-1,CASSYLPSGSTYNEQFF
TRBV7-2,TRBJ2-5,CASSFRVGEETQYF
TRBV18,TRBJ1-4,CASSRTGNNEKLFF
TRBV9,TRBJ2-1,CASSFRGLAGSLSYNEQFF
TRBV3-1,TRBJ1-1,CASSRHTEAFF
TRBV5-5,TRBJ1-2,CASLGVTGLRYGYTF
TRBV20-1,TRBJ2-7,CSARGLAGPPDEQYF
TRBV20-1,TRBJ2-7,CSAFGQGGHEQYF
TRBV13,TRBJ2-3,CASSEAGGSTDTQYF
TRBV5-1,TRBJ1-1,CASSFTENTEAFF
TRBV4-3,TRBJ2-5,CASSQGLAGGPGETQYF
TRBV28,TRBJ1-1,CASSLIQGVPEAFF
TRBV7-2,TRBJ2-7,CASSLGTGPTYEQYF
TRBV20-1,TRBJ2-7,CSARGGTSGRKEQYF
TRBV27,TRBJ1-5,CASSPGTEGNQPQHF
TRBV5-1,TRBJ2-2,CASSLTGSGNTGELFF
TRBV7-2,TRBJ2-7,CASRLAGTNYEQYF
TRBV20-1,TRBJ2-3,CSARDGRSRMDTQYF
TRBV5-4,TRBJ2-1,CASSLGGGPANEQFF
TRBV29-1,TRBJ2-1,CSVPEKTRPLPFVDEQFF
TRBV12-3/TRBV12-4,TRBJ2-5,CASSLGQGLLETQYF
TRBV28,TRBJ2-1,CASSLPTAGSWWNEQFF
TRBV29-1,TRBJ1-1,CSVDSQGEAEAFF
TRBV20-1,TRBJ1-5,CSAQGGGQPQHF
TRBV6-2/TRBV6-3,TRBJ2-7,CASRTLLTSNYEQYF
TRBV6-1,TRBJ1-2,CASSRDPGYGYTF
TRBV6-6,TRBJ1-1,CASRDTGRTEAFF
TRBV5-1,TRBJ2-5,CASTLAPQETQYF
TRBV25-1,TRBJ2-5,CASSSLRDREETQYF
TRBV18,TRBJ2-5,CASSPGLSQETQYF
TRBV5-5,TRBJ2-3,CATETSGMEDTQYF
TRBV7-2,TRBJ2-3,CASSSRGEGSKYF
TRBV12-3/TRBV12-4,TRBJ1-1,CASDSGHPDTEAFF
TRBV7-8,TRBJ2-5,CASRFSGLAYQETQYF
TRBV20-1,TRBJ2-3,CSARDSNWLAGGNTQYF
TRBV7-2,TRBJ2-1,CASSSVQANEQFF
TRBV12-3/TRBV12-4,TRBJ2-7,CATSLAESYEQYF
TRBV5-4,TRBJ2-7,CASSSFPGTSGRAVYEQYF